Presented here are 17 T cell receptor beta chains from one specimen sequenced in a study of blood T cell repertoires in COVID-19. Repertoires were generated with immunoSEQ multiplex PCR, while TCRdb's copy carries only in-frame clones and drops some. Among some 87,000 clones, more than 80% were seen once, and the ten largest hold about 24%. Sequencing input: peripheral blood. The source of these receptors is a human donor in a cohort sampled during active COVID-19.

The chain has TRBV2 and TRBJ2-7; D is possibly TRBD2 (6 bases). Germline assignment: CDR1 SNHLY and CDR2 FYNNEI. This CDR3 has 13 amino acids. V gave up 6 bases and J gave up 3 bases, with 12 bases separating them. The CDR3 region is CASSAGRNYEQYF. The CDR3 nucleotides read TGTGCCAGCAGCGCGGGACGCAACTACGAGCAGTACTTC.

V and J are TRBV27 and TRBJ2-2; 11 bases map to TRBD2. The CDR3 contains 15 residues. Germline CDR1 and CDR2: MNHEY and SMNVEV (reference sequence). J lost 6 bases, V lost 6 bases, and 6 bases had no gene match. The CDR3 spells CASRWTLAGAGELFF. For the CDR3, the DNA is TGTGCCAGCAGGTGGACACTAGCGGGAGCCGGGGAGCTGTTTTTT.

This clone has just a few counts. V gene TRBV7-8 combines with J gene TRBJ2-2, with 9 bases aligning to TRBD2. The CDR3 covers 15 residues. J was trimmed by 6 bases and V by 5 bases; bases with no gene match: 7. Germline lookup yields CDR1 SGHVS and CDR2 FQNEAQ. For the CDR3, the DNA is TGTGCCAGCAGCCGAGGAGCGGGAGGTCCCGGGGAGCTGTTTTTT. Its translation: CASSRGAGGPGELFF.

This sequence joins TRBV28 and TRBJ1-2; possible D gene TRBD1, 6 bases. Trimming pared 8 bases from V and 8 bases from J, leaving 18 bases between. CDR3 length: 13 residues. Germline CDR1 is MDHEN and CDR2 is SYDVKM. DNA for the CDR3: TGTGCCAGCCGAACAGGGTCCGTAAGGGGCTACACCTTC. This gives the protein CASRTGSVRGYTF.

In this sample, this clone turned up a few times. Other DNA sequences within the sample encode an identical CDR3. The V gene is TRBV7-9, the J gene TRBJ1-1, with TRBD1 identical over 9 bases. CDR1 is SEHNR and CDR2 is FQNEAQ in the germline V gene (reference sequence). Trimming removed 4 bases from V and 6 bases from J; junction bases left unmatched: 6. The CDR3 contains 14 residues. The CDR3 loop reads CASSSPGQGAEAFF. The CDR3 DNA sequence: TGTGCCAGCAGCTCACCGGGACAGGGTGCTGAAGCTTTCTTT. Supplemented by reference TRBV7-9 and TRBJ1-1, the full variable domain reads DTGVSQNPRHKITKRGQNVTFRCDPISEHNRLYWYRQTLGQGPEFLTYFQNEAQLEKSRLLSDRFSAERPKGSFSTLEIQRTEQGDSAMYLCASSSPGQGAEAFFGQGTRLTVV.

J is TRBJ2-7 and V is TRBV4-1; 11 bases align to TRBD2. CDR1 MGHRA and CDR2 YSYEKL come from the germline V gene. The V segment lost 5 bases and the J segment 6 bases; nucleotides outside the gene matches: 9. The CDR3 has 15 amino acids. For the CDR3, the DNA is TGCGCCAGCAGCAAAGGACTAGCGGGTATCGGCGAGCAGTACTTC. As protein: CASSKGLAGIGEQYF.

The CDR3: CASSTGGGTEAFF. The CDR3 bases are TGTGCCAGCTCCACAGGGGGCGGCACTGAAGCTTTCTTT. The rearrangement links TRBV18 to TRBJ1-1; 9 bases map to TRBD1. With V trimmed by 6 bases and J by 4 bases, 3 bases remained unmatched. This CDR3 has 13 amino acids. Germline loops: CDR1 KGHSH, CDR2 LQKENI.

V usage is TRBV18 and J usage is TRBJ1-1; no clear D. V was pared by 4 bases and J by 2 bases, with 11 bases between. This CDR3 is 14 amino acids long. Germline-derived CDR1 and CDR2 are KGHSH and LQKENI. CDR3 region: CASSRNTINTEAFF. The CDR3 DNA reads as TGTGCCAGCTCACGAAATACAATAAACACTGAAGCTTTCTTT. The full variable domain, with the rest looked up from reference TRBV18 and TRBJ1-1, is NAGVMQNPRHLVRRRGQEARLRCSPMKGHSHVYWYRQLPEEGLKFMVYLQKENIIDESGMPKERFSAEFPKEGPSILRIQQVVRGDSAAYFCASSRNTINTEAFFGQGTRLTVV.

The V call is TRBV15, the J call TRBJ2-1; 7 bases align to TRBD2. V shed 1 base, J shed 10 bases, and the junction held 16 bases outside the gene matches. Germline values: CDR1 LNHNV, CDR2 YYDKDF (reference sequence). There are 17 residues in the CDR3. The CDR3 region is CATSRGPIAGEGREQFF. The CDR3 DNA reads TGTGCCACCAGCAGAGGGCCCATTGCGGGAGAGGGAAGAGAGCAGTTCTTC.

This chain uses TRBV2 with TRBJ1-5, with D possibly being TRBD1 (5 bases). This CDR3 region has 15 residues. Germline-derived CDR1 and CDR2 are SNHLY and FYNNEI. V was trimmed by 2 bases and J by 4 bases, leaving 12 bases between them. CDR3 sequence (DNA): TGTGCCAGCAGTGAACGGGGGTCGGGTAATCAGCCCCAGCATTTT. Amino acids: CASSERGSGNQPQHF.

The chain joins TRBV6-5 to TRBJ1-2, with TRBD1 matching 7 bases. The trim removed 8 bases at V and 3 bases at J, leaving 6 bases unmatched. CDR3 size: 13 residues. Germline CDR1 and CDR2: MNHEY and SVGAGI. The CDR3, as DNA: TGTGCCAGCCTACTCGGGACAGACTATGGCTACACCTTC. The encoded protein is CASLLGTDYGYTF.

The CDR3 DNA sequence: TGTGCCAGCAGCGTAGAGGTACTAGCGGGACCCTACGAGCAGTACTTC. Residues: CASSVEVLAGPYEQYF. V usage is TRBV9 and J usage is TRBJ2-7; 10 bases are a match to TRBD2. Germline values: CDR1 SGDLS, CDR2 YYNGEE. Trimming cost V 0 bases and J 2 bases; bases outside gene matches: 5. The CDR3 length is 16 residues.

The J gene is TRBJ1-5, the V gene TRBV19; maybe TRBD1 (5 bases). V was pared by 8 bases and J by 2 bases, with 13 bases between. The CDR3 totals 14 residues. The germline V gene has CDR1 LNHDA and CDR2 SQIVND (reference sequence). The CDR3 DNA sequence: TGTGCCAGTCAGGGTTTGGTAGGCAATCAGCCCCAGCATTTT. Its protein is CASQGLVGNQPQHF.

The chain joins TRBV11-2 to TRBJ2-7, with 10 bases identical to TRBD2. Trimming at V came to 6 bases and at J to 0 bases, leaving 5 bases not matched to a gene. Germline V lookup: CDR1 SGHAT, CDR2 FQNNGV. The CDR3 consists of 15 residues. The DNA of the CDR3 is TGTGCCAGCAGGGGACTAGCGACGTCCTCCTACGAGCAGTACTTC. Its protein is CASRGLATSSYEQYF.

The chain recombines TRBV3-1 (or the pseudogene TRBV3-2) with TRBJ2-2; 11 bases are a match to TRBD2. Germline CDR1 reads LGHDT; CDR2 reads YNNKEL (reference sequence). This CDR3 has 18 amino acids. V trimming: 4 bases; J trimming: 0 bases; junction bases outside the gene matches: 7. The CDR3 coding sequence is TGTGCCAGCAGCCGATTGACTAGCGGGGCTGCGAACACCGGGGAGCTGTTTTTT. The encoded protein is CASSRLTSGAANTGELFF.

The V and J genes are TRBV6-1 and TRBJ2-2, with TRBD1 matching 11 bases. The CDR3 contains 15 residues. V shed 2 bases, J shed 6 bases, and the junction held 2 bases outside the gene matches. Per germline, CDR1 MNHNS and CDR2 SASEGT. The CDR3 is CASSERTGGSGELFF. DNA for the CDR3: TGTGCCAGCAGTGAAAGGACAGGGGGCTCCGGGGAGCTGTTTTTT.

V is TRBV29-1 and J is TRBJ2-2; 11 bases align to TRBD1. CDR1 SQVTM and CDR2 ANQGSEA come from the germline V gene. The V gene end was trimmed by 6 bases and the J gene end by 3 bases; junction bases not matched to a gene: 9. The CDR3 length is 16 residues. CDR3 sequence reads: CSVSLGTGGDTGELFF. CDR3 DNA sequence: TGCAGCGTCTCCCTTGGGACAGGGGGAGACACCGGGGAGCTGTTTTTT.